Below, 30 T cell receptor beta chains from the same sample are listed, as sequenced in a study of control samples from healthy donors and cancer patients (dated by TCRdb to 2018 to 2021). Library creation used the immunoSEQ multiplex PCR assay. Imported from immuneACCESS, the table was reduced by TCRdb to in-frame sequences with V and J called. These copies leave out some clones; in studies compared against another copy, an unresolved V gene accounts for under half, and the cause of the remainder is not known. The sample table lists roughly 450,000 clones, 90% of them with a count of one. The biggest ten clones account for about 6.3% of the sample. Sequencing input: PBMCs. All receptors derive from a man aged 40-49 years with head and neck cancer.

The chain recombines TRBV10-3 with TRBJ2-1, with 9 positions matching TRBD1. The V and J ends lost 6 bases and 4 bases, in that order; junction bases with no gene match: 4. This CDR3 region has 14 residues. Germline loops: CDR1 ENHRY, CDR2 SYGVKD. In nucleotides, the CDR3 is TGTGCCATCAGGGACAGGGGTTCTTACAATGAGCAGTTCTTC. Amino acid sequence: CAIRDRGSYNEQFF.

The chain links TRBV6-5 to TRBJ2-7; unclear D gene. The CDR3 has 13 residues. V lost 3 bases and J 1 base, leaving 7 bases between the germline ends. Germline lookup yields CDR1 MNHEY and CDR2 SVGAGI. The CDR3 sequence is CASSYYASYEQYF. CDR3 nucleotide sequence: TGTGCCAGCAGTTATTATGCGTCCTACGAGCAGTACTTC.

The chain links TRBV7-2 to TRBJ1-3; a possible D gene is TRBD1 (5 bases). V was pared by 5 bases and J by 5 bases, with 19 bases between. The V gene's germline CDR1 is SGHTA and CDR2 FQGNSA. The CDR3 has 16 residues. CDR3 in amino acids: CASSLLGGGGRNTIYF. The CDR3 DNA reads as TGTGCCAGCAGCCTACTCGGGGGGGGTGGACGAAACACCATATATTTT.

The chain has TRBV28 and TRBJ1-1, with 10 bases that match TRBD1. The CDR3 is 17 amino acids. J was trimmed by 6 bases and V by 8 bases; bases with no gene match: 18. Germline CDR1 and CDR2: MDHEN and SYDVKM. CDR3 sequence (DNA): TGTGCCAGCCGCGGGGTGTTTTGGACAGGGGGGGTCGCTGAAGCTTTCTTT. Its protein product is CASRGVFWTGGVAEAFF.

This clone was counted between two and nine times. V is TRBV5-1 and J is TRBJ1-2; D may be TRBD1 (6 bases). Per the germline V gene, CDR1 is SGHRS and CDR2 is YFSETQ. There are 13 residues in the CDR3. V lost 4 bases, J lost 5 bases, and 12 bases lay in between. The CDR3 here is CASSPGGAYGYTF. CDR3 DNA sequence: TGCGCCAGCAGCCCGGGGGGGGCTTATGGCTACACCTTC.

The chain's CDR3 is CASSAGGRGNTEAFF. The CDR3, as DNA: TGTGCCAGCAGCGCAGGGGGGCGTGGGAACACTGAAGCTTTCTTT. V is TRBV11-2 and J is TRBJ1-1; TRBD1 matches at 7 bases. Germline V gene sequence: CDR1 SGHAT, CDR2 FQNNGV. This CDR3 has 15 amino acids. The junction had 7 bases not matched to a gene; V was cut back by 5 bases and J by 1 base.

This chain links TRBV6-1 with TRBJ2-2; 7 bases agree with TRBD1. With V trimmed by 2 bases and J by 2 bases, 5 bases remained unmatched. Germline V gene sequence: CDR1 MNHNS, CDR2 SASEGT. CDR3 length equals 16 residues. The CDR3 sequence is CASSEKDRPNTGELFF. CDR3 DNA: TGTGCCAGCAGTGAAAAGGACAGGCCAAACACCGGGGAGCTGTTTTTT.

The V gene is TRBV28, the J gene TRBJ1-1; 9 bases are a match to TRBD1. Germline V gene lookup returns CDR1 MDHEN and CDR2 SYDVKM. The V segment lost 5 bases and the J segment 8 bases; nucleotides outside the gene matches: 15. This CDR3 spans 16 amino acids. In nucleotides, the CDR3 is TGTGCCAGCAGTCCAATAGGCCCCTCCGGGACAGGGGAAGCTTTCTTT. This encodes CASSPIGPSGTGEAFF. Filled out from reference TRBV28 and TRBJ1-1, the complete variable domain reads DVKVTQSSRYLVKRTGEKVFLECVQDMDHENMFWYRQDPGLGLRLIYFSYDVKMKEKGDIPEGYSVSREKKERFSLILESASTNQTSMYLCASSPIGPSGTGEAFFGQGTRLTVV.

This rearrangement joins TRBV5-1 to TRBJ1-1; possible D gene TRBD1, 5 bases. V shed 2 bases and J shed 1 base, with 12 bases lying between them. The CDR3 loop spans 15 amino acids. Germline CDR1 SGHRS, CDR2 YFSETQ. CDR3 protein: CASSFRADSNTEAFF. The CDR3 bases are TGCGCCAGCAGCTTCAGGGCCGATTCGAACACTGAAGCTTTCTTT.

The rearrangement joins TRBV28 to TRBJ1-5; D is unresolved. Germline values: CDR1 MDHEN, CDR2 SYDVKM. The CDR3 covers 11 residues. The V end lost 5 bases, the J end lost 6 bases, and 5 bases lay between the germline ends. In DNA, the CDR3 is TGTGCCAGCAGTCAGGCTCAGCCCCAGCATTTT. Its translation: CASSQAQPQHF.

V usage is TRBV27 and J usage is TRBJ2-7; D is undetermined. This CDR3 has 14 amino acids. CDR1 is MNHEY, CDR2 SMNVEV, per germline (reference sequence). The V end lost 5 bases, the J end lost 3 bases, and 14 bases lay between the germline ends. As DNA, the CDR3 is TGTGCCAGCAGTACCTCATTGGGCTTCTACGAGCAGTACTTC. This codes for CASSTSLGFYEQYF.

This clone showed up just once. The gene calls are TRBV27 and TRBJ2-4, with TRBD1 matching 7 bases. V lost 5 bases and J lost 15; bases outside the gene matches: 16. CDR1 is MNHEY, CDR2 SMNVEV, per germline (reference sequence). This CDR3 spans 14 amino acids. As DNA, the CDR3 is TGTGCCAGCAGTCTAAAACCCTGGGACAGTGGAAGGTACTTC. Amino acids: CASSLKPWDSGRYF.

The chain couples TRBV6-5 to TRBJ2-1; 7 nucleotides line up with TRBD2. The CDR3 totals 15 residues. V was clipped by 5 bases and J by 3 bases; unmatched bases: 7. In germline, CDR1 is MNHEY, CDR2 SVGAGI. The DNA for the CDR3 is TGTGCCAGCAGTCTCATCAGCGGGATCTACAATGAGCAGTTCTTC. It yields the protein CASSLISGIYNEQFF.

The V and J genes are TRBV4-1 and TRBJ2-7, with TRBD1 matching over 8 bases. The CDR3 totals 16 residues. With V trimmed by 1 base and J by 2 bases, 7 bases remained unmatched. The germline V gene encodes CDR1 MGHRA and CDR2 YSYEKL. CDR3 sequence: CASSQVAQGATYEQYF. The CDR3, as DNA: TGCGCCAGCAGCCAAGTCGCCCAGGGGGCGACCTACGAGCAGTACTTC.

This chain uses TRBV28 with TRBJ2-1; TRBD2 might be the D (6 bases). The CDR3 is 17 residues long. Germline lookup yields CDR1 MDHEN and CDR2 SYDVKM. Trimming pared 6 bases from V and 2 bases from J, leaving 20 bases between. CDR3 sequence (DNA): TGTGCCAGCAGCATCGGAGGGGCGGCAGGCGCCTACAATGAGCAGTTCTTC. Amino acid sequence: CASSIGGAAGAYNEQFF.

CDR3 DNA sequence: TGTGCCAGCAGTGAATTCGGCCTCAGGGACACTGAAGCTTTCTTT. Its protein is CASSEFGLRDTEAFF. The chain recombines TRBV2 with TRBJ1-1, with a possible D match to TRBD1 (5 bases). V lost 2 bases, J lost 3 bases, and 13 bases lay in between. The CDR3 consists of 15 residues. Per the germline V gene, CDR1 is SNHLY and CDR2 is FYNNEI. The whole variable domain, remainder taken from reference TRBV2 and TRBJ1-1, is EPEVTQTPSHQVTQMGQEVILRCVPISNHLYFYWYRQILGQKVEFLVSFYNNEISEKSEIFDDQFSVERPDGSNFTLKIRSTKLEDSAMYFCASSEFGLRDTEAFFGQGTRLTVV.

CDR3 amino acids: CASTWRGGNTGELFF. The DNA of the CDR3 is TGTGCCAGCACCTGGCGGGGGGGGAACACCGGGGAGCTGTTTTTT. The chain employs TRBV5-8 and TRBJ2-2, with 9 bases matching TRBD2. Germline CDR1 reads SGHTS; CDR2 reads YDEGEE. This CDR3 comprises 15 residues. With V trimmed by 6 bases and J by 1 base, 4 bases remained unmatched.

There are a few counts of this clone. The gene calls are TRBV4-3 and TRBJ1-6; D not resolved. Germline CDR1 LGHNA, CDR2 YSLEER. Trimming removed 4 bases from V and 7 bases from J, with 5 bases in between. This CDR3 spans 12 amino acids. The CDR3 sequence: CASSLPNSPLHF. The DNA of the CDR3 is TGCGCCAGCAGCCTGCCGAATTCACCCCTCCACTTT.

The chain uses TRBV11-2 and TRBJ1-1; D not resolved. The CDR3 totals 15 residues. Trimming cost V 5 bases and J 5 bases, with 18 bases left between them. Per germline, CDR1 SGHAT and CDR2 FQNNGV. CDR3 in amino acids: CASSVLQALTTEAFF. Here the CDR3 DNA reads TGTGCCAGCAGCGTACTTCAGGCGCTAACGACTGAAGCTTTCTTT.

The CDR3 protein is CASSRRDSSYSNQPQHF. The CDR3 DNA reads TGTGCCAGCAGCAGGAGGGACAGCTCATATAGCAATCAGCCCCAGCATTTT. The V gene is TRBV5-5, the J gene TRBJ1-5; TRBD1 matches 7 bases. V lost 4 bases and J lost 0; bases outside the gene matches: 10. Per the germline V gene, CDR1 is SGHKS and CDR2 is YYEKEE (reference sequence). The CDR3 covers 17 residues. Supplemented by reference TRBV5-5 and TRBJ1-5, the full variable domain reads DAGVTQSPTHLIKTRGQQVTLRCSPISGHKSVSWYQQVLGQGPQFIFQYYEKEERGRGNFPDRFSARQFPNYSSELNVNALLLGDSALYLCASSRRDSSYSNQPQHFGDGTRLSIL.

The J gene is TRBJ2-2, the V gene TRBV6-6; possibly TRBD1 or TRBD2 for D (5 bases each). Germline values: CDR1 MNHNY, CDR2 SVGAGI (reference sequence). V lost 2 bases and J lost 3, with 13 bases in between. This CDR3 contains 16 residues. Here the CDR3 reads CASSYRTQGDTGELFF. CDR3 bases: TGTGCCAGCAGTTACAGGACGCAGGGAGACACCGGGGAGCTGTTTTTT.

This clone was detected only a few times. The J gene is TRBJ2-6, the V gene TRBV28; 8 nucleotides align to TRBD1. This CDR3 has 15 residues. Germline CDR1 reads MDHEN; CDR2 reads SYDVKM. V lost 8 bases, J lost 2 bases, and 5 bases stayed unmatched. The CDR3 loop reads CASRDRPTGANVLTF. The CDR3 region has the DNA TGTGCCAGCCGGGACAGGCCTACTGGGGCCAACGTCCTGACTTTC.

The chain joins TRBV13 to TRBJ2-1; D uncertain. Germline V gene lookup returns CDR1 PRHDT and CDR2 FYEKMQ (reference sequence). V was clipped by 0 bases and J by 9 bases, with 6 bases between them. The CDR3 length is 12 residues. The CDR3 region is CASSLGPREQFF. The CDR3 DNA reads as TGTGCCAGCAGCTTAGGGCCCCGTGAGCAGTTCTTC.

This sequence joins TRBV24-1 and TRBJ2-3, with a tentative D call TRBD1 (5 bases). Germline lookup yields CDR1 KGHDR and CDR2 SFDVKD. The CDR3 length is 14 residues. V gave up 6 bases and J gave up 0 bases, with 9 bases separating them. In DNA form, the CDR3 reads TGTGCCACCAGTAGTGGACACAGCACAGATACGCAGTATTTT. Residues: CATSSGHSTDTQYF.

The chain employs TRBV6-1 and TRBJ1-1, with D uncertain. Germline values: CDR1 MNHNS, CDR2 SASEGT. CDR3 size: 12 residues. The ends were cut back, 3 bases at V and 2 bases at J, with 4 bases in the middle. CDR3 sequence (DNA): TGTGCCAGCAGTGAGGTTAACACTGAAGCTTTCTTT. Translating gives CASSEVNTEAFF.

J is TRBJ1-1 and V is TRBV10-3; D possibly corresponds to TRBD1 (5 bases). The germline gives CDR1 ENHRY, CDR2 SYGVKD. There are 13 residues in the CDR3. The V gene lost 6 bases and the J gene lost 4 bases, with 12 bases spanning the gap. The CDR3 loop is CAISLGEVTEAFF. In nucleotides, the CDR3 is TGTGCCATCAGCCTGGGGGAGGTCACTGAAGCTTTCTTT.

The rearrangement uses TRBV10-1 and TRBJ2-1; TRBD2 matches at 10 bases. Germline V gene data show CDR1 as WNHNN and CDR2 as SYGVQD (reference sequence). The CDR3 loop spans 15 amino acids. V shed 0 bases, J shed 8 bases, and the junction held 4 bases outside the gene matches. Here the CDR3 DNA reads TGCGCCAGCAGTGAGTCAACTAGCGGGATCTATGAGCAGTTCTTC. Residues: CASSESTSGIYEQFF.

The chain links TRBV19 to TRBJ2-3, with 14 nucleotides matching TRBD2. The CDR3 extends over 18 amino acids. V trimming: 5 bases; J trimming: 1 base; junction bases outside the gene matches: 8. Germline loops: CDR1 LNHDA, CDR2 SQIVND (reference sequence). The CDR3 loop is CASSSRLAGGSGTDTQYF. The CDR3 bases are TGTGCCAGTAGTTCGAGACTAGCGGGAGGGTCGGGCACAGATACGCAGTATTTT.

This clone showed up just once. The chain joins TRBV2 to TRBJ2-3, with TRBD1 as a possible D gene (6 bases). This CDR3 spans 16 amino acids. Germline CDR1 SNHLY, CDR2 FYNNEI. V shed 4 bases and J shed 1 base, with 15 bases lying between them. CDR3 residues: CASSVTGMGGTDTQYF. The DNA of the CDR3 is TGTGCCAGCAGTGTTACAGGGATGGGGGGCACAGATACGCAGTATTTT.

The gene calls are TRBV15 and TRBJ2-7; unclear D gene. CDR1 and CDR2 from the germline V gene are LNHNV and YYDKDF (reference sequence). V lost 0 bases and J 6 bases, leaving 15 bases between the germline ends. This CDR3 comprises 15 residues. The CDR3 spells CATSRDRKLAGEQYF. The CDR3 DNA reads TGTGCCACCAGCAGAGATAGAAAGCTCGCTGGCGAGCAGTACTTC.